This TCR beta chain was documented in a study of monozygotic twins with cystic fibrosis. Study-wide findings and caveats: Unrelated CF individuals shared fewer identical clonotypes than monozygotic CF twins. No link emerged between shared CDR3 counts and age, concordance or severity. J usage was most co-twin-similar in 8 of 16 pairs, V in 13.

As to this clone: Antigen unknown.

Germline trimming cut 0 bases from V and 5 bases from J; bases unmatched to any gene: 7. Germline values: CDR1 SGHRS, CDR2 YFSETQ. CDR3 length equals 15 residues. The method was immunoSEQ multiplex PCR; TCRdb's version includes in-frame clones alone and lacks a portion of them. The sample yields roughly 14,000 clones, 90% to 95% seen once. The genes are TRBV5-1 and TRBJ2-7, with 8 bases lining up with TRBD1. The clonotype originates from a girl aged 2 to 10 with cystic fibrosis. The source material was blood. DNA for the CDR3: TGCGCCAGCAGCTTGGCCGGGACAGGTCTACACGAGCAGTACTTC. As protein: CASSLAGTGLHEQYF.